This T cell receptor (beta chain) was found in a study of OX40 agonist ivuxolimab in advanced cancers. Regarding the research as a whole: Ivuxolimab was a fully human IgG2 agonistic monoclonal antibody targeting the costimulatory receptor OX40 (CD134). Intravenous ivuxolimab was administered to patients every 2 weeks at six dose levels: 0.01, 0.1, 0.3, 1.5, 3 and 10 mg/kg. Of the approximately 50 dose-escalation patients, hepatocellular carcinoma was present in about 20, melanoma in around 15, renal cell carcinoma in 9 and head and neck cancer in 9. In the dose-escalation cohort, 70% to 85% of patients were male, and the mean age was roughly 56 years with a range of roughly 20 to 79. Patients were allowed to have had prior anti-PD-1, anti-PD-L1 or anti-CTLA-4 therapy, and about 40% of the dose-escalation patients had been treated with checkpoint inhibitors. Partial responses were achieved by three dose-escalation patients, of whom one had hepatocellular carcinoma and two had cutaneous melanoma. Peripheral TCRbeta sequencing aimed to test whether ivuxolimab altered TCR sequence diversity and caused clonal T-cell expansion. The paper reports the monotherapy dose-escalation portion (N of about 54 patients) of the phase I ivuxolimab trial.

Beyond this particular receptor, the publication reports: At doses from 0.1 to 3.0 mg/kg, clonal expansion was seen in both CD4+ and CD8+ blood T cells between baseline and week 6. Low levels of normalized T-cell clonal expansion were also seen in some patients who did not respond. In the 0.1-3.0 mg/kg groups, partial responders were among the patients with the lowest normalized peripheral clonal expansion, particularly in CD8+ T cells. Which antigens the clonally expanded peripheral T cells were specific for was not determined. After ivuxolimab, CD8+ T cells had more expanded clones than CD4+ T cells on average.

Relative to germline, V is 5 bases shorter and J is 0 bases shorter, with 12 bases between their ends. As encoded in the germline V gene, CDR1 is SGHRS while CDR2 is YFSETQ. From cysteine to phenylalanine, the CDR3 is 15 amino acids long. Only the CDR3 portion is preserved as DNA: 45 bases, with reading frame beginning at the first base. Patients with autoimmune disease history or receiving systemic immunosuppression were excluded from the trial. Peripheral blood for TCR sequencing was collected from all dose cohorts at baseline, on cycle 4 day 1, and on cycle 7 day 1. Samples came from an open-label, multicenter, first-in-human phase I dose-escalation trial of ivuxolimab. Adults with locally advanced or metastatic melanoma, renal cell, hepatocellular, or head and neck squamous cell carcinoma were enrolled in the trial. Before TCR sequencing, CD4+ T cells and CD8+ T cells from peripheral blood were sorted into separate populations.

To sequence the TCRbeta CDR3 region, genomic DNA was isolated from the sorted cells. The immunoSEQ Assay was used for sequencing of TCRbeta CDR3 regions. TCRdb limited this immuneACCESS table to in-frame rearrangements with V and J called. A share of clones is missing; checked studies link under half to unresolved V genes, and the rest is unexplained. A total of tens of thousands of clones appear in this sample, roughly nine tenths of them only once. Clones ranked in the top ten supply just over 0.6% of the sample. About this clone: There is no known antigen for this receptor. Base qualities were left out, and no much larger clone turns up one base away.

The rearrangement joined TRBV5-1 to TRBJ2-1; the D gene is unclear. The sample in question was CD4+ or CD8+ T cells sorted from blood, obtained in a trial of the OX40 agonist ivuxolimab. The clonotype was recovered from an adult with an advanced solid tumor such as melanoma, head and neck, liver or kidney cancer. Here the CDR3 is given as CASSYSASSYNEQFF. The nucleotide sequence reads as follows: TGCGCCAGCAGTTACTCTGCTAGCTCCTACAATGAGCAGTTCTTC.